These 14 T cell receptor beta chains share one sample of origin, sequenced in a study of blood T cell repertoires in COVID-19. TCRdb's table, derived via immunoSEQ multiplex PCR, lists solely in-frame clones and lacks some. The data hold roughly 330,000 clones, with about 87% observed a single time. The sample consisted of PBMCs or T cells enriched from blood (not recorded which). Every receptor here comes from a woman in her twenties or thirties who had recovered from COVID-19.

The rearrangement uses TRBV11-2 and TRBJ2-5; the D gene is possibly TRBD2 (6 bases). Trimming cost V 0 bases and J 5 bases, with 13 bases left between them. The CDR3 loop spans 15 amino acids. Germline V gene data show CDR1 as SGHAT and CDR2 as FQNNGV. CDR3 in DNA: TGTGCCAGCAGCTTAGAGCCGGGTGGGGGGGAGACCCAGTACTTC. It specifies CASSLEPGGGETQYF. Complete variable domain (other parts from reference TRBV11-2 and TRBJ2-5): EAGVAQSPRYKIIEKRQSVAFWCNPISGHATLYWYQQILGQGPKLLIQFQNNGVVDDSQLPKDRFSAERLKGVDSTLKIQPAKLEDSAVYLCASSLEPGGGETQYFGPGTRLLVL.

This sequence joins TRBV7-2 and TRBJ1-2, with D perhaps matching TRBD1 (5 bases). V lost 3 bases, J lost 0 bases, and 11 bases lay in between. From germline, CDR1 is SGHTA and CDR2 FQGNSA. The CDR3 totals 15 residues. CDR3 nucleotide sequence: TGTGCCAGCAGCTTCCGCGGCAGGGCTAACTATGGCTACACCTTC. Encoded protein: CASSFRGRANYGYTF.

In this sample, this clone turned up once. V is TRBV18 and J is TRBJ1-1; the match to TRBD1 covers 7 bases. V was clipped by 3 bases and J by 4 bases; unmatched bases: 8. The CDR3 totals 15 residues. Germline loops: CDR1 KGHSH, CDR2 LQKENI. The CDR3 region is CASSPLTGWSTEAFF. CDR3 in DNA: TGTGCCAGCTCACCCCTGACAGGGTGGTCCACTGAAGCTTTCTTT.

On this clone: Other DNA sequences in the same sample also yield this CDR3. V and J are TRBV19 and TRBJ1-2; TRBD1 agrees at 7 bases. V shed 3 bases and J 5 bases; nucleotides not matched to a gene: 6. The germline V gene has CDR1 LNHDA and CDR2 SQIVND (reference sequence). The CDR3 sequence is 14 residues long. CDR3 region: CASSIGTVGYGYTF. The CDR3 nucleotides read TGTGCCAGTAGTATTGGGACAGTGGGATATGGCTACACCTTC.

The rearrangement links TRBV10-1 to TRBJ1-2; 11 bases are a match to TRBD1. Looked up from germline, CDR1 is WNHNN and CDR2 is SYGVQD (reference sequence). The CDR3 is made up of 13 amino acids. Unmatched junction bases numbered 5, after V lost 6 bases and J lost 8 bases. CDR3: CASSDGTGGGYTF. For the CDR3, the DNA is TGCGCCAGCAGCGACGGGACAGGGGGAGGCTACACCTTC.

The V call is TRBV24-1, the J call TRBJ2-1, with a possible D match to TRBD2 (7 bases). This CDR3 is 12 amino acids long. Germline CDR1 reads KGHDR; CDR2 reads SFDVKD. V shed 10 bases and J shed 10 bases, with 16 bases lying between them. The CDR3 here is CATKGGAGEQFF. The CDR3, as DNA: TGTGCCACTAAGGGGGGGGCTGGGGAGCAGTTCTTC.

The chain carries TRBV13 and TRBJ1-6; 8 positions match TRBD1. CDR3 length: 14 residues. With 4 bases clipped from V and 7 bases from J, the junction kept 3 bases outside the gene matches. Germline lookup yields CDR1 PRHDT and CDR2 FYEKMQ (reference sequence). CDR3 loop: CASSSRDRNSPLHF. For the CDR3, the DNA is TGTGCCAGCAGCTCCCGGGACAGGAATTCACCCCTCCACTTT.

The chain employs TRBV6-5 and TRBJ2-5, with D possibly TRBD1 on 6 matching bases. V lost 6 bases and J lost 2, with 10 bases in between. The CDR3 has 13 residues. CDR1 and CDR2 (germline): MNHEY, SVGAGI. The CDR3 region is CASSRTVQETQYF. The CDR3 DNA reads TGTGCCAGCAGCCGGACAGTTCAAGAGACCCAGTACTTC.

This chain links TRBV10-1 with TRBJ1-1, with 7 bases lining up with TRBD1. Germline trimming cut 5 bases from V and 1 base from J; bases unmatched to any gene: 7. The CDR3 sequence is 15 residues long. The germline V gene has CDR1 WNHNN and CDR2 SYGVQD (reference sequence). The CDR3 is CASSLAGTANTEAFF. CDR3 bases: TGCGCCAGCAGTTTAGCCGGGACAGCGAACACTGAAGCTTTCTTT.

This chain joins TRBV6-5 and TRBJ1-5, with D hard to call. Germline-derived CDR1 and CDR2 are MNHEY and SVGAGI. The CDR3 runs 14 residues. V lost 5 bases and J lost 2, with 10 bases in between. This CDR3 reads CASSRGEGNQPQHF. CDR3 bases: TGTGCCAGCAGTCGAGGTGAGGGCAATCAGCCCCAGCATTTT.

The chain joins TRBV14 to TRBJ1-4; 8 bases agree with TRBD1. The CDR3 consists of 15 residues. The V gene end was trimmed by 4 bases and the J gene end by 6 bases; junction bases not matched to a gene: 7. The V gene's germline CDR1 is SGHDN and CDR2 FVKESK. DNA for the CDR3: TGTGCCAGCAGCCGACGACAGGGGCTTGATGAAAAACTGTTTTTT. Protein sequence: CASSRRQGLDEKLFF.

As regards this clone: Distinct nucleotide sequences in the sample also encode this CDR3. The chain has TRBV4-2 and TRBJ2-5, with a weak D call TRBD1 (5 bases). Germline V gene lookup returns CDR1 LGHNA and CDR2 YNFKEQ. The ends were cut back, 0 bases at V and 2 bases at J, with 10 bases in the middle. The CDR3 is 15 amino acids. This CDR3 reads CASSQEGREQETQYF. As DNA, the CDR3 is TGTGCCAGCAGCCAAGAAGGCAGGGAACAAGAGACCCAGTACTTC.

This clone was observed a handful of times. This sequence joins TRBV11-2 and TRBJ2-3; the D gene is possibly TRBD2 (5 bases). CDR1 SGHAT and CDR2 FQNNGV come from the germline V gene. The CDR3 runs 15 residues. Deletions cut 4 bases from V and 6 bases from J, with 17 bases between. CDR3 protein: CASSSDLLALDTQYF. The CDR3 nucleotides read TGTGCCAGCAGCTCGGACTTACTCGCCCTTGATACGCAGTATTTT.

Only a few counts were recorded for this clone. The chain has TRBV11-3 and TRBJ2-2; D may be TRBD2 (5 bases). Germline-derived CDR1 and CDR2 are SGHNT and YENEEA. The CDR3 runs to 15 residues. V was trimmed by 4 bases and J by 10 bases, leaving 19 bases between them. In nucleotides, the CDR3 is TGTGCCAGCAGCTCCCGACGCGAACTAGGGTCGGAGCTGTTTTTT. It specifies CASSSRRELGSELFF.